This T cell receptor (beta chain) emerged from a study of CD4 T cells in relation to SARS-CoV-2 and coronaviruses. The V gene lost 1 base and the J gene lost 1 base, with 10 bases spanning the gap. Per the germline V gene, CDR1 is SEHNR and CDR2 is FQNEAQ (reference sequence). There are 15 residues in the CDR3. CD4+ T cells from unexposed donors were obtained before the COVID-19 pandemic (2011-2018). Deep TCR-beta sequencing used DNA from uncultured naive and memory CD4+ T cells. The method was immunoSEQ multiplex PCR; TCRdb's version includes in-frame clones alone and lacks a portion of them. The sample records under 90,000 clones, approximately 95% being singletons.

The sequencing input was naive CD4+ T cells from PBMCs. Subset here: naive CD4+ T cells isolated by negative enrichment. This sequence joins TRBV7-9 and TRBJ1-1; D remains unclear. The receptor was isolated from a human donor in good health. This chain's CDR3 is CASSLVPGANTEAFF. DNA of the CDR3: TGTGCCAGCAGCTTAGTTCCAGGCGCGAACACTGAAGCTTTCTTT.